The entry that follows covers one T cell receptor beta chain sequence. This specimen belongs to a study of blood T cell repertoires in COVID-19. Study overall: Some COVID-19 samples were acute and others convalescent; all came from the United States, Italy and Spain.

This table comes from immunoSEQ multiplex PCR, and its TCRdb copy is limited to in-frame clones, with some not included. The sample comprises over 150,000 clones, 80% to 90% of which are singletons, and less than 25% rests with the top ten. Looked up from germline, CDR1 is SGDLS and CDR2 is YYNGEE. The trim removed 4 bases at V and 5 bases at J, leaving 8 bases unmatched. This CDR3 region has 14 residues. The chain employs TRBV9 and TRBJ2-7; 8 bases align to TRBD1. The receptor was isolated from a man in his 70s with active or convalescent COVID-19. The specimen sequenced was peripheral blood. The DNA for the CDR3 is TGTGCCAGCAGCTTCGGACAGGGTATTGACGAGCAGTACTTC. Its translation: CASSFGQGIDEQYF.